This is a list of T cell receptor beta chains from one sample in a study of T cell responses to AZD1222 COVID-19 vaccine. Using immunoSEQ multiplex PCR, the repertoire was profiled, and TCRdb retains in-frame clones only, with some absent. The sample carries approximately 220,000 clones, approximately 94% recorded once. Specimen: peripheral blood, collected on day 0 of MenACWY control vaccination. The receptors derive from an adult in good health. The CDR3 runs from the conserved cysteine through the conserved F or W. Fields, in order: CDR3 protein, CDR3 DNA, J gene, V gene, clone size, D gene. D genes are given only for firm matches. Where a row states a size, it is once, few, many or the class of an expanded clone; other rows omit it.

CDR3 protein: CATSGGQSNSPLHF; CDR3 DNA: TGTGCCACCAGTGGGGGACAGAGCAATTCACCCCTCCACTTT; J gene: TRBJ1-6; V gene: TRBV24-1; clone size: NA; D gene: TRBD1
CDR3 protein: CASSNRVRGTDTQYF; CDR3 DNA: TGTGCCAGCTCGAACAGGGTACGGGGCACAGATACGCAGTATTTT; J gene: TRBJ2-3; V gene: TRBV18; clone size: NA; D gene: NA
CDR3 protein: CASSYSGGSYNEQFF; CDR3 DNA: TGTGCCAGCAGTTACTCAGGGGGGTCCTACAATGAGCAGTTCTTC; J gene: TRBJ2-1; V gene: TRBV6-6; clone size: once; D gene: NA
CDR3 protein: CASSPDLGQNTEAFF; CDR3 DNA: TGCGCCAGCAGCCCGGACTTGGGGCAGAACACTGAAGCTTTCTTT; J gene: TRBJ1-1; V gene: TRBV4-3; clone size: NA; D gene: NA
CDR3 protein: CASSQQGVQVLYEQYF; CDR3 DNA: TGTGCCAGCAGCCAACAGGGGGTCCAAGTCCTCTACGAGCAGTACTTC; J gene: TRBJ2-7; V gene: TRBV3-1/TRBV3-2; clone size: NA; D gene: TRBD1
CDR3 protein: CAIQGPNTEAFF; CDR3 DNA: TGTGCCATACAGGGCCCGAACACTGAAGCTTTCTTT; J gene: TRBJ1-1; V gene: TRBV6-6; clone size: NA; D gene: NA
CDR3 protein: CASSLMGITEAFF; CDR3 DNA: TGTGCCAGCAGTTTGATGGGGATCACTGAAGCTTTCTTT; J gene: TRBJ1-1; V gene: TRBV12-3/TRBV12-4; clone size: NA; D gene: NA
CDR3 protein: CASSYLGQGNGYTF; CDR3 DNA: TGTGCCAGCAGTTACCTGGGACAGGGTAACGGCTACACCTTC; J gene: TRBJ1-2; V gene: TRBV6-6; clone size: NA; D gene: TRBD1
CDR3 protein: CASSEGTGGRSNQPQHF; CDR3 DNA: TGTGCCAGCAGTGAAGGGACAGGGGGACGAAGCAATCAGCCCCAGCATTTT; J gene: TRBJ1-5; V gene: TRBV6-1; clone size: NA; D gene: TRBD1
CDR3 protein: CSAGQGSLNYGYTF; CDR3 DNA: TGCAGCGCCGGACAGGGCTCCCTAAACTATGGCTACACCTTC; J gene: TRBJ1-2; V gene: TRBV29-1; clone size: NA; D gene: TRBD1
CDR3 protein: CASSRMTGEQFF; CDR3 DNA: TGTGCCAGCAGCCGGATGACAGGCGAGCAGTTCTTC; J gene: TRBJ2-1; V gene: TRBV7-2; clone size: NA; D gene: NA
CDR3 protein: CASSLGAGGEQYF; CDR3 DNA: TGTGCCAGCAGTTTAGGTGCGGGGGGCGAGCAGTACTTC; J gene: TRBJ2-7; V gene: TRBV12-3/TRBV12-4; clone size: once; D gene: TRBD2
CDR3 protein: CASSSRDRSSYNEQFF; CDR3 DNA: TGTGCCAGTAGTTCCCGGGACAGGTCTTCCTACAATGAGCAGTTCTTC; J gene: TRBJ2-1; V gene: TRBV19; clone size: NA; D gene: TRBD1
CDR3 protein: CASSQMYSSYEQYF; CDR3 DNA: TGTGCCAGCAGCCAAATGTACAGTTCCTACGAGCAGTACTTC; J gene: TRBJ2-7; V gene: TRBV3-1/TRBV3-2; clone size: NA; D gene: NA
CDR3 protein: CSASPTGPRTGELFF; CDR3 DNA: TGCAGTGCTAGTCCGACAGGGCCCCGCACCGGGGAGCTGTTTTTT; J gene: TRBJ2-2; V gene: TRBV20-1; clone size: NA; D gene: TRBD1
CDR3 protein: CASSAGLAYIQYF; CDR3 DNA: TGTGCCAGCAGTGCCGGACTAGCCTACATTCAGTACTTC; J gene: TRBJ2-4; V gene: TRBV6-2/TRBV6-3; clone size: NA; D gene: TRBD2
CDR3 protein: CASSYTSGWRGYTF; CDR3 DNA: TGTGCCAGCAGCTACACATCAGGGTGGCGGGGCTACACCTTC; J gene: TRBJ1-2; V gene: TRBV7-2; clone size: NA; D gene: NA
CDR3 protein: CASRSGLYNYGYTF; CDR3 DNA: TGTGCCAGCAGATCTGGACTCTATAACTATGGCTACACCTTC; J gene: TRBJ1-2; V gene: TRBV5-5; clone size: NA; D gene: NA
CDR3 protein: CASSSYDRASNQPQHF; CDR3 DNA: TGTGCCAGCAGTTCGTATGACAGAGCAAGCAATCAGCCCCAGCATTTT; J gene: TRBJ1-5; V gene: TRBV6-2/TRBV6-3; clone size: NA; D gene: NA
CDR3 protein: CASSRRQAGDTGELFF; CDR3 DNA: TGCGCCAGCAGTCGGAGACAGGCGGGGGACACCGGGGAGCTGTTTTTT; J gene: TRBJ2-2; V gene: TRBV5-1; clone size: NA; D gene: NA
CDR3 protein: CASSARGTGNQPQHF; CDR3 DNA: TGTGCCAGTAGTGCGAGGGGGACAGGCAATCAGCCCCAGCATTTT; J gene: TRBJ1-5; V gene: TRBV19; clone size: NA; D gene: TRBD1
CDR3 protein: CASRTSGGSYEQYF; CDR3 DNA: TGTGCCAGCAGAACAAGCGGGGGTTCTTACGAGCAGTACTTC; J gene: TRBJ2-7; V gene: TRBV27; clone size: NA; D gene: TRBD2
CDR3 protein: CAWSGGQLFTGELFF; CDR3 DNA: TGTGCCTGGAGTGGAGGACAGCTTTTCACCGGGGAGCTGTTTTTT; J gene: TRBJ2-2; V gene: TRBV30; clone size: NA; D gene: NA
CDR3 protein: CASSLVGLGGNEKLFF; CDR3 DNA: TGTGCCAGCAGCTTAGTCGGACTGGGGGGAAATGAAAAACTGTTTTTT; J gene: TRBJ1-4; V gene: TRBV7-8; clone size: NA; D gene: NA
CDR3 protein: CASSDGDISGNYGYTF; CDR3 DNA: TGTGCCAGCAGTGATGGGGACATCTCAGGGAACTATGGCTACACCTTC; J gene: TRBJ1-2; V gene: TRBV2; clone size: NA; D gene: NA
CDR3 protein: CASSDFRGNTEAFF; CDR3 DNA: TGTGCCAGCAGTGACTTCAGGGGGAACACTGAAGCTTTCTTT; J gene: TRBJ1-1; V gene: TRBV25-1; clone size: NA; D gene: NA
CDR3 protein: CASSLARGALNEKLFF; CDR3 DNA: TGCGCCAGCAGCTTGGCCCGGGGGGCCCTTAATGAAAAACTGTTTTTT; J gene: TRBJ1-4; V gene: TRBV5-1; clone size: NA; D gene: NA
CDR3 protein: CAWSAQLSNQPQHF; CDR3 DNA: TGTGCCTGGAGTGCACAGTTAAGCAATCAGCCCCAGCATTTT; J gene: TRBJ1-5; V gene: TRBV30; clone size: NA; D gene: NA
CDR3 protein: CSVGTWNTEAFF; CDR3 DNA: TGCAGCGTTGGGACTTGGAACACTGAAGCTTTCTTT; J gene: TRBJ1-1; V gene: TRBV29-1; clone size: NA; D gene: NA
CDR3 protein: CASRTTGGFQETQYF; CDR3 DNA: TGTGCCAGCAGGACGACAGGGGGCTTCCAAGAGACCCAGTACTTC; J gene: TRBJ2-5; V gene: TRBV6-5; clone size: NA; D gene: TRBD1
CDR3 protein: CASSPDLGGGRGQYF; CDR3 DNA: TGTGCCAGCAGCCCCGACTTGGGGGGAGGGCGAGGGCAGTACTTC; J gene: TRBJ2-7; V gene: TRBV6-6; clone size: NA; D gene: TRBD2
CDR3 protein: CASSLRPQGGNSPLHF; CDR3 DNA: TGCGCCAGCAGCTTGCGACCACAGGGTGGAAATTCACCCCTCCACTTT; J gene: TRBJ1-6; V gene: TRBV5-1; clone size: NA; D gene: NA
CDR3 protein: CASSQGRTAGAEAFF; CDR3 DNA: TGTGCCAGCAGCCAGGGGCGGACAGCCGGGGCTGAAGCTTTCTTT; J gene: TRBJ1-1; V gene: TRBV3-1/TRBV3-2; clone size: NA; D gene: NA
CDR3 protein: CASSPGGYNQPQHF; CDR3 DNA: TGTGCCAGCAGCCCCGGGGGTTACAATCAGCCCCAGCATTTT; J gene: TRBJ1-5; V gene: TRBV5-6; clone size: once; D gene: NA
CDR3 protein: CASSKTSQGVVGPNEKLFF; CDR3 DNA: TGTGCCAGCAGCAAAACTTCGCAGGGGGTGGTTGGGCCTAATGAAAAACTGTTTTTT; J gene: TRBJ1-4; V gene: TRBV21-1; clone size: once; D gene: NA
CDR3 protein: CAWTMGDRHSNEQFF; CDR3 DNA: TGTGCCTGGACCATGGGGGACAGGCATTCGAATGAGCAGTTCTTC; J gene: TRBJ2-1; V gene: TRBV30; clone size: NA; D gene: TRBD1
CDR3 protein: CASSQGSGGRRTGELFF; CDR3 DNA: TGCGCCAGCAGCCAGGGTAGCGGGGGGCGTCGAACCGGGGAGCTGTTTTTT; J gene: TRBJ2-2; V gene: TRBV4-1; clone size: NA; D gene: TRBD2
CDR3 protein: CASSVVGLAYNEQFF; CDR3 DNA: TGTGCCAGCAGTGTCGTGGGACTGGCCTACAATGAGCAGTTCTTC; J gene: TRBJ2-1; V gene: TRBV2; clone size: NA; D gene: NA
CDR3 protein: CASSYSRSGYTF; CDR3 DNA: TGTGCCAGCAGTTACTCGAGGTCAGGCTACACCTTC; J gene: TRBJ1-2; V gene: TRBV6-5; clone size: NA; D gene: NA
CDR3 protein: CATTGGQAGELFF; CDR3 DNA: TGTGCCACCACGGGGGGGCAGGCCGGGGAGCTGTTTTTT; J gene: TRBJ2-2; V gene: TRBV2; clone size: NA; D gene: TRBD2
CDR3 protein: CASSYDNEQFF; CDR3 DNA: TGTGCCAGCAGTTATGACAATGAGCAGTTCTTC; J gene: TRBJ2-1; V gene: TRBV12-3/TRBV12-4; clone size: NA; D gene: NA
CDR3 protein: CASSSELTGTEAFF; CDR3 DNA: TGTGCCAGCAGCTCAGAGTTAACAGGAACTGAAGCTTTCTTT; J gene: TRBJ1-1; V gene: TRBV11-2; clone size: NA; D gene: NA
CDR3 protein: CAWSGQLNTEAFF; CDR3 DNA: TGTGCCTGGAGTGGACAGTTGAACACTGAAGCTTTCTTT; J gene: TRBJ1-1; V gene: TRBV30; clone size: NA; D gene: NA
CDR3 protein: CASRKDGTNYGYTF; CDR3 DNA: TGCGCCAGCAGAAAGGACGGGACTAACTATGGCTACACCTTC; J gene: TRBJ1-2; V gene: TRBV5-1; clone size: NA; D gene: NA
CDR3 protein: CASSVATATEAFF; CDR3 DNA: TGTGCCAGCAGCGTAGCTACAGCAACTGAAGCTTTCTTT; J gene: TRBJ1-1; V gene: TRBV9; clone size: NA; D gene: NA
CDR3 protein: CASSQGRVGNTIYF; CDR3 DNA: TGTGCCAGCAGCCAAGGAAGGGTTGGAAACACCATATATTTT; J gene: TRBJ1-3; V gene: TRBV14; clone size: NA; D gene: NA
CDR3 protein: CASSSGTGVDEQFF; CDR3 DNA: TGTGCCAGCAGTTCCGGGACAGGGGTTGATGAGCAGTTCTTC; J gene: TRBJ2-1; V gene: TRBV6-5; clone size: NA; D gene: TRBD1
CDR3 protein: CASSTSGSNEQFF; CDR3 DNA: TGTGCCAGCAGCACCTCTGGGTCCAATGAGCAGTTCTTC; J gene: TRBJ2-1; V gene: TRBV21-1; clone size: NA; D gene: NA
CDR3 protein: CASRVRTSGTTGEQFF; CDR3 DNA: TGCGCCAGCAGGGTCCGGACTAGCGGGACCACAGGTGAGCAGTTCTTC; J gene: TRBJ2-1; V gene: TRBV4-1; clone size: once; D gene: TRBD2
CDR3 protein: CASSLAGVYGYTF; CDR3 DNA: TGCGCCAGCAGCTTGGCGGGGGTCTATGGCTACACCTTC; J gene: TRBJ1-2; V gene: TRBV5-1; clone size: NA; D gene: NA
CDR3 protein: CASSWLTDTQYF; CDR3 DNA: TGTGCCAGCAGCTGGCTCACAGATACGCAGTATTTT; J gene: TRBJ2-3; V gene: TRBV7-9; clone size: NA; D gene: NA
CDR3 protein: CASSPGGGLNTEAFF; CDR3 DNA: TGTGCCAGCAGCCCCGGTGGGGGGCTGAACACTGAAGCTTTCTTT; J gene: TRBJ1-1; V gene: TRBV3-1/TRBV3-2; clone size: NA; D gene: NA